The present T cell receptor beta chain was sequenced within a study of T cells in Graves' hyperthyroidism and ophthalmopathy (dated by TCRdb to the late 2010s). Study-wide context: Peripheral blood was collected at initial diagnosis, before any treatment. A discovery cohort of roughly 100 patients, about 44 with Graves' ophthalmopathy and approximately 60 with stable Graves' hyperthyroidism, was used to find distinguishing TCR V-J signatures. Prospective prediction of ophthalmopathy was tested in an independent validation cohort of 18 hyperthyroidism patients and 17 patients who later progressed to ophthalmopathy. For training and testing, the 100 or so patients in the discovery cohort were randomly divided in a 7:3 ratio. Thyroid tissue and blood T-cell repertoires from six Graves' hyperthyroidism patients were also compared in the study. Following sampling, methimazole starting at 30 mg daily was given to hyperthyroidism patients, and high-dose intravenous methylprednisolone was given to ophthalmopathy patients. TCR Vbeta CDR3 sequencing of 120 to 150 peripheral blood samples (more than 40 ophthalmopathy, 75 hyperthyroidism and roughly 17 progressor patients) is reported in the paper.

Stable Graves' hyperthyroidism was defined as the absence of progression to ophthalmopathy over 18 months of follow-up. The hyperthyroidism patients were between 18 and 65 years old and newly diagnosed, with a disease duration of less than 2 months. Any patient with an uncontrolled infection, another autoimmune disease, pregnancy or lactation was excluded. Diagnoses relied on clinical symptoms, serum thyroxine and TRAb, thyroid ultrasound and orbital computed tomography. Ficoll-Paque density gradient centrifugation was used to isolate PBMCs from approximately 10 ml of fresh peripheral blood. Total RNA was extracted with Trizol reagent, and quality was checked on an Agilent 2100 Bioanalyzer. Findings and caveats that apply to the study as a whole: No statistical method was used to fix the sample size in advance, and group allocation was not hidden from the investigators. In validation, the model predicted progression to ophthalmopathy a median of 6.5 months before onset, with roughly 70% sensitivity and roughly 77% specificity. In cross-validation, a model built on a 13 V-J signature told ophthalmopathy apart from stable hyperthyroidism with approximately 90% sensitivity and approximately 81% specificity, and in testing the same model reached 80%/75%. Most expanded thyroid clonotypes (frequency above 0.001) were also detected in blood, a finding suggesting that blood repertoires may reflect thyroid immune responses.

TCR beta CDR3 regions were amplified from RNA transcripts. For the first round of RT-PCR on the TCR CDR3, the HTBI primer set was used together with the Qiagen OneStep RT-PCR kit. Libraries were constructed in a second round of multiplex PCR, after which size selection and purification were performed. Libraries were sequenced paired-end with 100 bp reads on an Illumina HiSeq2000. Under the source paper's analysis protocol: SOAPnuke was used to process the raw data, with reads discarded if the reads contained adapters or uncalled bases, had a mean Phred below 15, or lacked an exact constant-primer or identifier match. COPE v1.2.5 was used to merge the high-quality paired reads, and each unique nucleotide sequence was defined as a clonotype. MiTCR v1.1 was used to align the clonotypes against IMGT TRBV, TRBD and TRBJ reference segments. The analysis included only V-J combinations with a frequency above 0.0001, which together covered approximately 99% of the repertoires. The TCS score was defined as F50 (clonal expansion) divided by E x V (chaos), with BLOSUM62-based TCRdist calculated between CDR3 peptides within each V-J. Welch's t-statistics and random forest reduced around 550 V-J features to 10 to 15, which were used in a naive Bayes classifier (R e1071). In TCRdb, the public reads were trimmed at Q25 with fastp and aligned with MiXCR, with productive beta chains retained. Each entry is one CDR3 protein sequence, shown with its most common DNA and genes. These V and J calls originate from TCRdb's pipeline instead of the authors' own analysis. The sample table holds about 570,000 distinct CDR3 sequences, of which around 15% were seen once. Of the sample, approximately 15% falls within the top ten clones.

To note about this clonotype: What antigen it recognizes has not been identified. A single base separates this from a much larger clone, so it may be a read error.

Specimen: blood. This clonotype originated in a woman between 40 and 55 years old with Graves' hyperthyroidism.

The DNA sequence follows: TGTGCCAGCAGCTTGGCTGAGGAGGCCCAGTACTTC. This gives the protein CASSLAEEAQYF. The chain is made from TRBV5-6 and TRBJ2-5, and perhaps TRBD2 as D gene, on 5 matching bases. Trimming costs V 0 bases and J 9 bases, and their ends lie 9 bases apart. The CDR3 starts with the cysteine, ends with the phenylalanine, and has 12 residues. The CDR3 DNA has 36 bases and is translated from base 1. Per the germline V gene, SGHDT is the CDR1 and YYEEEE is the CDR2.